Reported below is one T cell receptor (beta chain). There are many counts of this clonotype. It lacks a known antigen. Base qualities are not recorded, but no much larger clone differs from it by a single base. This sample was included in a study of regulatory T cells in long-lasting Graves disease (dated by TCRdb to the early 2020s). In the study overall: Patients with newly diagnosed Graves' disease had been on antithyroid drugs for under 3 months. Peripheral blood TCR sequencing and RNA sequencing compared persistent Graves' disease patients with newly diagnosed Graves' disease patients. The study took place in China and was registered as a clinical trial. A total of around 35 samples underwent TCR sequencing, from about 13 patients with persistent Graves' disease and 20 or so patients with newly diagnosed Graves' disease.

Study-wide conclusions, independent of this receptor: Lower TCR Shannon entropy and fewer highly expanded clones were observed in persistent Graves' disease patients than in newly diagnosed patients, which suggested clonal expansion. Sequencing and analysis were limited to the TCR beta chain. A larger number of public clonotypes was shared among persistent patients (around 2,500) than among newly diagnosed patients (approximately 930). The study examined only peripheral blood because the primary lesion, thyroid tissue, could not be accessed. As a limitation, the authors acknowledged that the small sample size may reduce accuracy. Preferential use of TRBV28, TRBJ1-2 and TRBJ2-5 was observed in persistent disease, whereas TRBV20-1 and TRBJ2-1 were favored in newly diagnosed disease.

Including cysteine and phenylalanine, the CDR3 has 12 amino acids. Kept here is only the CDR3 DNA, which spans 36 bases and is read in frame from base 1. According to the germline V gene, CDR1 reads SGHTA and CDR2 reads FQGNSA. Trimming takes 5 bases from V and 2 bases from J, and the germline ends sit 7 bases apart. The time point label, as the study defines it: newly diagnosed GD, antithyroid drugs for less than 3 months. For both TCR sequencing and RNA sequencing, RNA was extracted from PBMCs using TRIzol. The diagnosis of Graves' disease followed American Thyroid Association guidelines. Recruitment of patients was carried out at an endocrinology department in Xi'an, China. Each patient gave about 8.1 milliliters of peripheral blood, collected in an EDTA anticoagulant tube. Ficoll Paque Plus density gradient separation was used to isolate PBMCs, and no additional T cell sorting was done. An Agilent 2100 Bioanalyzer and agarose gel were used to check RNA quality, and a NanoDrop 2000 was used to measure RNA concentration.

The library was built by means of multiplex PCR. The instrument was an Illumina HiSeq 4000. iRepertoire HTBI primers and Arm-PCR amplification of CDR3 regions were used to construct TCR beta libraries. PCR products were gel purified before sequencing. As for the original processing: Gene usage analysis of CDR3 amino acid clonotypes used the roughly 62 TRBV and approximately 13 TRBJ segments found across samples. Filtered high-quality paired reads were merged into contigs using COPE and FqMerger. BLAST was used to align contigs to IMGT TRBV, TRBD and TRBJ reference genes, and CDR3 was defined according to IMGT. Any clonotype with a frequency above 0.1% was counted as a highly expanded clone. Shannon entropy served as the measure of repertoire diversity, while the Gini coefficient captured V-J evenness. Public clonotypes were defined as clonotypes shared by more than one individual. TCRdb reworked the public reads: Q25 trimming with fastp, MiXCR clone assembly, productive beta chains retained. For every CDR3 protein sequence, its rows merge into one entry that carries the most common genes and DNA. The V and J calls reflect TCRdb's pipeline rather than the authors' work. This sample has 530,000 or so distinct CDR3 sequences in its table, and approximately 13% of those were observed once. The leading ten clones occupy about 10% of the sample.

These data also featured in a second study, about T cells in Graves' hyperthyroidism and ophthalmopathy. The second investigation adds: Graves' hyperthyroidism was defined as stable when no progression to ophthalmopathy occurred over 18 months of follow-up. Hyperthyroidism patients were newly diagnosed, with disease duration under 2 months, and aged 18 to 65 years. Exclusion was applied to patients with uncontrolled infections, other autoimmune diseases, pregnancy or lactation. Diagnoses relied on clinical symptoms, serum thyroxine and TRAb, thyroid ultrasound and orbital computed tomography. The TCR CDR3 was subjected to a first round of RT-PCR using the HTBI primer set and the Qiagen OneStep RT-PCR kit. Most expanded thyroid clonotypes (frequency above 0.001) were also detected in blood, suggesting blood repertoires may reflect thyroid immune responses. In cross-validation, a model built on a 13 V-J signature told ophthalmopathy apart from stable hyperthyroidism with less than 90% sensitivity and approximately 81% specificity, and in testing the same model reached 80%/75%. In validation, the model predicted progression to ophthalmopathy a median of roughly six months before onset, with about 64% sensitivity and around 76% specificity. To identify distinguishing TCR V-J signatures, a discovery cohort of some 99 patients was used, comprising some 45 with Graves' ophthalmopathy and around 57 with stable Graves' hyperthyroidism. Whether ophthalmopathy could be predicted prospectively was tested in an independent validation cohort made up of 18 to 20 hyperthyroidism patients plus 17 patients who later progressed to ophthalmopathy. For training and testing, the roughly 97 patients in the discovery cohort were randomly divided in a 7:3 ratio. Thyroid tissue and blood T-cell repertoires from over 5 Graves' hyperthyroidism patients were also compared in the study. After sampling, hyperthyroidism patients received methimazole starting at 30 mg daily, and ophthalmopathy patients received high-dose intravenous methylprednisolone. A second multiplex PCR round built the libraries, followed by size selection and purification. Libraries were sequenced paired-end with 100 bp reads on an Illumina HiSeq2000. Raw data were processed with SOAPnuke, discarding reads with adapters, uncalled bases, mean Phred below 15, or no exact constant-primer or identifier match. COPE v1.2.5 was used to merge the high-quality paired reads, and each unique nucleotide sequence was defined as a clonotype. MiTCR v1.1 was used to align the clonotypes against IMGT TRBV, TRBD and TRBJ reference segments. Analysis was restricted to V-J combinations with a frequency above 0.0001, which covered roughly 99% of repertoires. The TCS score was defined as F50 (clonal expansion) divided by E x V (chaos), with BLOSUM62-based TCRdist calculated between CDR3 peptides within each V-J. Welch's t-statistics and random forest reduced 514 V-J features to 13, which were used in a naive Bayes classifier (R e1071). Sample size was not statistically predetermined, and investigators were not blinded to group allocation. According to the paper, TCR Vbeta CDR3 sequencing was carried out on about 140 peripheral blood samples, which came from 40 to 45 ophthalmopathy, around 74 hyperthyroidism and 17 progressor patients.

This receptor was identified in a man aged 25-45 years with Graves disease. Donor details come from another sample of the same person, matched by shared clones. The V and J segments used are TRBV7-2 and TRBJ2-7, and possibly TRBD1, on 5 matching bases. This specimen was peripheral blood mononuclear cells (PBMCs), taken at new diagnosis, from a patient treated with antithyroid drugs. The nucleotide sequence is TGTGCCAGCAGCCTGACAGCCTACGAGCAGTACTTC. Its translation is CASSLTAYEQYF.